The next 6 T cell receptor beta chains were all read from a single sample in a study of preoperative IRX-2 immunotherapy in early breast cancer. Treatment reported: preoperative locoregional IRX-2 cytokine immunotherapy. Only in-frame clones appear in the TCRdb table, and some are missing; sequencing was by immunoSEQ multiplex PCR. The top ten clones hold over 1% of a sample with some 21,000 clones, over 80% of them seen once. The material was lymph node tissue, obtained after IRX-2 immunotherapy. All receptors derive from a human donor with breast cancer.

J is TRBJ2-7 and V is TRBV28; TRBD2 matches at 16 bases. This CDR3 has 16 amino acids. From germline, CDR1 is MDHEN and CDR2 SYDVKM. The V and J ends lost 3 bases and 6 bases, in that order; junction bases with no gene match: 5. CDR3 bases: TGTGCCAGCAGTTTGAGGGGACTAGCGGGAGGGACCGAGCAGTACTTC. As protein: CASSLRGLAGGTEQYF.

The V and J genes are TRBV19 and TRBJ1-2; D gene uncertain. Germline V gene lookup returns CDR1 LNHDA and CDR2 SQIVND (reference sequence). The V end was cut by 6 bases, the J end by 6 bases, with 14 bases between. CDR3 length: 13 residues. CDR3 protein: CASRGLSPHGYTF. The DNA of the CDR3 is TGTGCCAGTAGGGGTCTCTCCCCCCATGGCTACACCTTC.

The CDR3 DNA follows: TGTGCCAGCAGTTCAGCTAGCGGGGGGCTGAATGAGCAGTTCTTC. This translates into CASSSASGGLNEQFF. The gene calls are TRBV28 and TRBJ2-1; TRBD2 matches 11 bases. Losses at the gene ends were 4 bases for V and 7 bases for J; bases not matched to a gene: 6. Germline V gene lookup returns CDR1 MDHEN and CDR2 SYDVKM. The CDR3 is 15 residues long.

The chain recombines TRBV11-3 with TRBJ2-2; 11 bases map to TRBD2. This CDR3 region has 16 residues. Germline loops: CDR1 SGHNT, CDR2 YENEEA. Trimming at V came to 4 bases and at J to 3 bases, leaving 4 bases not matched to a gene. Written as DNA, the CDR3 is TGTGCCAGCAGCTCACTAGCGGGGGCCTACACCGGGGAGCTGTTTTTT. Its protein is CASSSLAGAYTGELFF.

This clone has only one observation. The gene calls are TRBV19 and TRBJ2-7; D possibly matches TRBD1 or TRBD2 (5 bases each). CDR1 is LNHDA and CDR2 is SQIVND in the germline V gene (reference sequence). This CDR3 region has 15 residues. Trimming removed 5 bases at V and 3 bases at J, with 17 bases between. The CDR3 DNA follows: TGTGCCAGTAGTCCCCTCTCGGGGCTAGACTACGAGCAGTACTTC. This sequence encodes CASSPLSGLDYEQYF.

V and J are TRBV6-8 and TRBJ1-5; 11 bases are a match to TRBD1. The CDR3 covers 16 residues. CDR1 is MNHGY and CDR2 is SAAAGT in the germline V gene. V shed 6 bases and J 2 bases; nucleotides not matched to a gene: 6. CDR3 in amino acids: CASRGTGGYGNQPQHF. CDR3 nucleotides: TGTGCCAGCAGAGGGACAGGGGGTTATGGCAATCAGCCCCAGCATTTT.